This T cell receptor beta chain derives from a study of blood T cell repertoires in COVID-19 (dated by TCRdb to the early 2020s). In the study overall: The collaborator samples originated in the United States, Italy and Spain and spanned the acute and convalescent phases of COVID-19. The prospective study material was composed of cDNA or gDNA derived from T cells, B-cell-depleted T cells, or PBMCs. Deeply sampled blood TCRbeta repertoires from subjects exposed to, actively infected with, or recovered from COVID-19 were included in the dataset. A freely available public database, intended as a resource for researchers studying the immune response to SARS-CoV-2, is where the repertoires were released. Samples came from the ongoing ImmuneRACE study (first 160 participants) plus 1,254 subjects from 6 global collaborators. Nearly every sample came with metadata listing a de-identified subject ID, COVID-19 status, age in years and sex. Where available, HLA class I and class II types were taken from metadata supplied by the sample provider and were not determined by assay-based typing. Study-wide conclusions, independent of this receptor: How much clinical and demographic metadata was included differed by source and by participant, and the metadata was provided uncurated.

In Seattle, one collaborating source enrolled patients while the infection was active and tracked those patients longitudinally over the course of disease. Collaborating institutions collected whole blood in K2EDTA tubes following their own protocols. For TCRbeta analysis, collaborator samples were shipped as frozen whole blood, as isolated PBMCs, or as DNA extracted from either sample type. A remark on this clone: Its target antigen remains unknown. The sample holds no much larger clone one base away, and base qualities are not on file.

Germline trimming: 6 bases from V, 2 bases from J; junction bases outside gene matches: 12. The germline V gene (reference sequence) sets CDR1 to MNHEY and CDR2 to SMNVEV. From cysteine to phenylalanine, the CDR3 is 16 amino acids long. Here the CDR3 DNA is all that survives: 48 bases in frame from base 1. TCRbeta CDR3 regions were amplified from genomic DNA using the immunoSEQ Assay, a bias-controlled multiplex PCR. The published analysis was carried out like this. The number of nucleated cells in each sample was estimated by amplification of reference gene primers within the assay. Sequence reads were collapsed and filtered to measure the absolute abundance of every unique TCRbeta CDR3 rearrangement. For each sample, productive Simpson clonality was calculated by taking the square root of Simpson's diversity index across productive rearrangements. The source is immuneACCESS, and TCRdb retained only in-frame sequences with V and J called. Part of the clones is not carried over; for the studies checked, unresolved V genes explain less than half of this, and the remainder is unexplained. The V and J calls and clone size were taken over from that table, and D and trimming were inferred from the DNA. This sample comprises approximately 240,000 clones, around 80% of them detected only once. Of the sample, roughly 1.2% is held by the ten largest clones.

The chain is made from TRBV27 and TRBJ2-5; TRBD2 aligns with 7 central bases. This receptor was taken from a woman aged 25 to 39 with COVID-19, enrolled during active disease. The source material was peripheral blood. The nucleotide sequence reads as follows: TGTGCCAGCAGAAGCCTTGGGGGGGGGATTCAAGAGACCCAGTACTTC. This translates into CASRSLGGGIQETQYF.